This TCR beta chain was sequenced during a study of T cells in localized non-small cell lung cancer. Produced via immunoSEQ multiplex PCR; TCRdb's table is partial and in-frame only. The table has a few hundred clones, over 30% seen once. This clone is judged hyperexpanded (1% or more). What it recognizes is unknown. Broader study findings: The study detected a median approximately 54 of the top 100 tumor clones in adjacent lung. Higher blood T cell density tracked longer overall survival. Highest T cell clonality was seen in uninvolved adjacent lung, surpassing that measured in tumor. Heterogeneity remains possible because sequencing was limited to only one tumor region.

The V end lost 2 bases, the J end lost 8 bases, and 10 bases lay between the germline ends. This CDR3 has 14 amino acids. Germline V gene data show CDR1 as SGHNT and CDR2 as YENEEA. The origin of this receptor is a man between 40 and 69 years old with stage III lung adenocarcinoma. The sample consisted of lung tumor tissue, taken before any cancer treatment. J is TRBJ1-6 and V is TRBV11-3, with a tentative D call TRBD1 (5 bases). The CDR3 reads CASSLQGLHSPLHF. CDR3 nucleotides: TGTGCCAGCAGCTTACAGGGTTTGCATTCACCCCTCCACTTT.